This T cell receptor beta chain was identified during a study of T cell repertoires in cytomegalovirus infection. As for the study in general: CMV epitopes in the study were HLA-C-restricted (recently identified) and HLA-B-restricted (well studied). Indicated by public TCR beta signatures were CMV infection and matching HLA type.

The V and J ends lost 5 bases and 4 bases respectively, with 13 bases between them. The CDR3 is made up of 14 amino acids. Per the germline V gene, CDR1 is SGHTA and CDR2 is FQGNSA. This clonotype was counted ten times or more. Its specificity is unknown. Each CDR3 protein gets one entry after TCRdb re-called the reads with MiXCR. The repertoire holds hundreds of thousands of distinct CDR3 sequences, with approximately 40% as singletons. General study results and limits: Accumulated public TCR beta family frequency recognized individuals carrying CMV together with the relevant HLA.

This clonotype was sampled from a human donor in good health (CMV status not recorded). Some clones in this sample may be carry-over from other donors' samples. J is TRBJ2-3 and V is TRBV7-2, with D perhaps TRBD1 or TRBD2 (5 bases each). The source was cultured PBMCs, collected from culture after CMV antigen stimulation. CDR3 region: CASSQQRGADTQYF. Here the CDR3 DNA reads TGTGCCAGCAGCCAGCAGAGGGGTGCAGATACGCAGTATTTT.